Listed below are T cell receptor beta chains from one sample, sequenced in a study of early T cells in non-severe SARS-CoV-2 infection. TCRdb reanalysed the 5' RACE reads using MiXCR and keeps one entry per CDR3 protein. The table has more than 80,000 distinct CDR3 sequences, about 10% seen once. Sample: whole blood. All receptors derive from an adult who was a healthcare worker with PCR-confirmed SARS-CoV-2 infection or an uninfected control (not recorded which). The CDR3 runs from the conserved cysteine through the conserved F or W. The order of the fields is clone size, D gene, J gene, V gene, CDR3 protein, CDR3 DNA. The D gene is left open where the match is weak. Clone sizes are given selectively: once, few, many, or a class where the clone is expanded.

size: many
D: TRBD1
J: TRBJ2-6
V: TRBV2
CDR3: CASSALGQEGGANVLTF
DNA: TGTGCCAGCAGTGCCCTGGGACAGGAAGGTGGGGCCAACGTCCTGACTTTC

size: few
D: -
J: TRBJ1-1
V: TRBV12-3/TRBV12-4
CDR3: CASGLRNTEAFF
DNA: TGTGCCAGTGGACTTCGGAACACTGAAGCTTTCTTT

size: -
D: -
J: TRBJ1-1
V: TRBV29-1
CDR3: CSATSGSNTEAFF
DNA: TGCAGCGCTACGTCGGGTTCTAACACTGAAGCTTTCTTT

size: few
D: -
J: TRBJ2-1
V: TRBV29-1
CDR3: CSADRYNEQFF
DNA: TGCAGCGCCGACAGGTACAATGAGCAGTTCTTC

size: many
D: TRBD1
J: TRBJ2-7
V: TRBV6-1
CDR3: CASSAPDRARYEQYF
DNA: TGTGCCAGCAGCGCGCCGGACAGGGCGAGGTACGAGCAGTACTTC

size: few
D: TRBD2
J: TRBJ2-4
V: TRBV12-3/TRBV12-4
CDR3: CASTRTSGRIGKNIQYF
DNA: TGTGCCAGCACTCGGACTAGCGGGAGGATTGGCAAAAACATTCAGTACTTC

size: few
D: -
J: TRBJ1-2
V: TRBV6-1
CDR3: CASSENVGAVANYGYTF
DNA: TGTGCCAGCAGTGAAAACGTCGGGGCGGTAGCTAACTATGGCTACACCTTC

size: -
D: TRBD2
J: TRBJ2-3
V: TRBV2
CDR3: CASSYSGGPGDTQYF
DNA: TGTGCCAGCAGTTATAGCGGGGGTCCGGGAGATACGCAGTATTTT

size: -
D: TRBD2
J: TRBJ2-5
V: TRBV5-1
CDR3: CVSSPVTGGETQYF
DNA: TGCGTCAGCAGCCCCGTCACGGGAGGGGAGACCCAGTACTTC

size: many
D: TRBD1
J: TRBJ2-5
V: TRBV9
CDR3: CASSVGQGETQYF
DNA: TGTGCCAGCAGCGTAGGACAGGGTGAGACCCAGTACTTC

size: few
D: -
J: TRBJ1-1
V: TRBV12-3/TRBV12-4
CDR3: CASSLSGRTEAFF
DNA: TGTGCCAGCAGTTTAAGTGGGAGGACTGAAGCTTTCTTT

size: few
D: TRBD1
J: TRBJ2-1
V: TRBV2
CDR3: CASSELGQGYNEQFF
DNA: TGTGCCAGCAGTGAATTGGGACAGGGCTACAATGAGCAGTTCTTC

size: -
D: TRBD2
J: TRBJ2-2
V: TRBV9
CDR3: CASSPRTSGTNTEELFF
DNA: TGTGCCAGCAGCCCACGGACTAGCGGAACGAACACCGAGGAGCTGTTTTTT

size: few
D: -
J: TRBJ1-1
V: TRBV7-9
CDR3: CASTPPGKYTEAFF
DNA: TGTGCCAGCACCCCCCCGGGGAAGTACACTGAAGCTTTCTTT

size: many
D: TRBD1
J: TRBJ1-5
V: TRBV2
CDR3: CASSVLDRAGQPQHF
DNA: TGTGCCAGCAGTGTCCTGGACAGGGCAGGTCAGCCCCAGCATTTT

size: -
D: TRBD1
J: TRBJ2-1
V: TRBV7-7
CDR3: CARIPYRDRGYGQFF
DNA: TGTGCTAGAATTCCTTACCGGGACAGGGGATATGGGCAGTTCTTC

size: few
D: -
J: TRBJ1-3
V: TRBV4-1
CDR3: CASSQVPQLTIYF
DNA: TGCGCCAGCAGCCAAGTACCCCAGTTAACCATATATTTT

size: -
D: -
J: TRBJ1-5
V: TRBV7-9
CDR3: CASSLGPSNQPQHF
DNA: TGTGCCAGCAGCTTAGGACCCAGCAATCAGCCCCAGCATTTT

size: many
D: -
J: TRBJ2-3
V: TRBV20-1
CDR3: CSARGTSPDTQYF
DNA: TGCAGTGCTAGAGGGACATCCCCAGATACGCAGTATTTT

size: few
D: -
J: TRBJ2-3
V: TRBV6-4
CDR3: CASQPESGTDTQYF
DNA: TGCGCCAGCCAGCCCGAGTCGGGCACAGATACGCAGTATTTT

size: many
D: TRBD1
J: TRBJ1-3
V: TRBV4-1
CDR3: CASSQWGGQGVLGGNTIYF
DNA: TGCGCCAGCAGCCAATGGGGTGGACAGGGTGTTCTAGGTGGAAACACCATATATTTT

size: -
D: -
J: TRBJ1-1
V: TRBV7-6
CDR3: CASSLLQGRTEAFF
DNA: TGTGCCAGCAGCTTACTCCAGGGGAGGACTGAAGCTTTCTTT

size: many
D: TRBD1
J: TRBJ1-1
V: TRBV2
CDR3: CALQGLNTEAFF
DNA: TGTGCGCTACAGGGGCTGAACACTGAAGCTTTCTTT

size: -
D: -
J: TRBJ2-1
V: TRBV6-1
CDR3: CASRKTLEQFF
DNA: TGTGCCAGCAGAAAGACGTTAGAGCAGTTCTTC

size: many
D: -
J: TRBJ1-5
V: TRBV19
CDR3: CATRTAPYSNQPQHF
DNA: TGTGCCACCCGGACAGCTCCTTATAGCAATCAGCCCCAGCATTTT

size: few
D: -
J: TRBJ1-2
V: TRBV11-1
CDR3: CASSLGTHGYTF
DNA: TGTGCCAGCAGCTTGGGGACCCATGGCTACACCTTC

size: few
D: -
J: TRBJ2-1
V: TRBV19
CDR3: CASSNQAALTYNEQFF
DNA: TGTGCCAGTAGTAACCAGGCCGCTCTCACCTACAATGAGCAGTTCTTC

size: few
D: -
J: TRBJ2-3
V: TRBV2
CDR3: CASSADSRTDTQYF
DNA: TGTGCCAGCAGTGCTGACAGTCGCACAGATACGCAGTATTTT

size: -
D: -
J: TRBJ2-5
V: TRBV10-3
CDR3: CAIATQYF
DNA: TGTGCCATCGCGACCCAGTACTTC

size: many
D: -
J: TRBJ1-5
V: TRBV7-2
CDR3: CASSLSRGSRYHQPQHF
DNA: TGTGCCAGCAGCTTAAGTCGCGGCAGTCGCTACCATCAGCCCCAGCATTTT

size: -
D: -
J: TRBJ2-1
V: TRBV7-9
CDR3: CASSFQGPVNEQFF
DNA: TGTGCCAGCAGCTTCCAGGGGCCGGTAAATGAGCAGTTCTTC

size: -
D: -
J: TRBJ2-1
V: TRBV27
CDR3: CASSLFSGGHEQFF
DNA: TGTGCCAGCAGTTTATTTTCAGGAGGCCATGAGCAGTTCTTC

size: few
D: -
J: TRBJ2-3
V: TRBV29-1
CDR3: CSVEPELGTQYF
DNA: TGCAGCGTTGAACCTGAGCTAGGTACGCAGTATTTT

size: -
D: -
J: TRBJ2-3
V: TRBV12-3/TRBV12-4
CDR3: CASSLSKGVVGTDTQYF
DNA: TGTGCCAGCAGTTTATCCAAAGGCGTCGTGGGCACAGATACGCAGTATTTT

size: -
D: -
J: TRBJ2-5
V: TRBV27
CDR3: CASSPLLGAQYF
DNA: TGTGCCAGCAGTCCTCTTCTGGGGGCCCAGTACTTC

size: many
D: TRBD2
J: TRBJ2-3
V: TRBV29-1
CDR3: CSVVGVAGPTDTQYF
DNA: TGCAGCGTTGTGGGGGTAGCGGGACCCACAGATACGCAGTATTTT

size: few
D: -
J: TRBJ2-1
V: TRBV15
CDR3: CATSTGLSEQFF
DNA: TGTGCCACCAGCACGGGGCTTAGTGAGCAGTTCTTC

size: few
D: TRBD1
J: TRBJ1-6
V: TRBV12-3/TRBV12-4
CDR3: CASSPRTGPNSPLHF
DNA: TGTGCCAGCAGTCCTCGGACAGGGCCAAATTCACCCCTCCACTTT

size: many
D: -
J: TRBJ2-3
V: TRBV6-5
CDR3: CASSYHRASSTDTQYF
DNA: TGTGCCAGCAGTTACCACAGGGCCTCTAGCACAGATACGCAGTATTTT

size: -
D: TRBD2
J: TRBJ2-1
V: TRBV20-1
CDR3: CSARGLAAYNEQFF
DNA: TGCAGTGCTAGAGGGCTAGCGGCCTACAATGAGCAGTTCTTC

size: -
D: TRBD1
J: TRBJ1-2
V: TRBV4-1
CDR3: CASSHAGTGGYGYTF
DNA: TGCGCCAGCAGCCATGCCGGGACAGGGGGGTATGGCTACACCTTC

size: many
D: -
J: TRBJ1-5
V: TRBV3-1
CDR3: CASSQDHPGPQHF
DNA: TGTGCCAGCAGCCAAGATCACCCAGGGCCCCAGCATTTT

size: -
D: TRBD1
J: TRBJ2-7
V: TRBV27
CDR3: CASARLRDRGPYEQYF
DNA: TGTGCCAGCGCACGTCTCCGGGACAGGGGGCCCTACGAGCAGTACTTC

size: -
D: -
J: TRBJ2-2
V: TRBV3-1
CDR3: CASSQVGQLNTGELFF
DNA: TGTGCCAGCAGCCAAGTCGGACAGTTGAACACCGGGGAGCTGTTTTTT

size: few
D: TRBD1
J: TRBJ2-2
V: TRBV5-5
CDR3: CASSLVPDRVSNTGELFF
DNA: TGTGCCAGCAGCTTGGTGCCGGACAGGGTTTCGAACACCGGGGAGCTGTTTTTT

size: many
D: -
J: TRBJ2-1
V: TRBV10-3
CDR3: CAISESSVASNEQFF
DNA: TGTGCCATCAGTGAGTCGTCGGTCGCCAGCAATGAGCAGTTCTTC

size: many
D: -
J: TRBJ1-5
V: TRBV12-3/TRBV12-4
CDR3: CASSLGTVGDVKGQPQHF
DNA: TGTGCCAGCAGTCTCGGCACAGTAGGAGATGTGAAGGGGCAGCCCCAGCATTTT

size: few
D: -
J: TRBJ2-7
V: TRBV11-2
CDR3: CASSLGSGNLLRTYEQYF
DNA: TGTGCCAGCAGCTTGGGATCGGGTAACCTCTTACGGACCTACGAGCAGTACTTC

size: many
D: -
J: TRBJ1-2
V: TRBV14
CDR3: CASSQGPLGYTF
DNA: TGTGCCAGCAGCCAGGGACCTCTCGGCTACACCTTC